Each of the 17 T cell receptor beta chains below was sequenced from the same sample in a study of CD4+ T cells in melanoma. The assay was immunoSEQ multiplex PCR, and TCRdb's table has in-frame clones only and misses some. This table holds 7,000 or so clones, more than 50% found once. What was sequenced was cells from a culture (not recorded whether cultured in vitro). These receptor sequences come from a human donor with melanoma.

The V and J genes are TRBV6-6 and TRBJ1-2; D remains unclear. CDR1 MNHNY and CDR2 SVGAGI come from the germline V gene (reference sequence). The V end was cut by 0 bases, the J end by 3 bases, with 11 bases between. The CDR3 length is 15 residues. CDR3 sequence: CASSYSNEVDYGYTF. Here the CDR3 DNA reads TGTGCCAGCAGTTACTCGAACGAGGTTGACTATGGCTACACCTTC.

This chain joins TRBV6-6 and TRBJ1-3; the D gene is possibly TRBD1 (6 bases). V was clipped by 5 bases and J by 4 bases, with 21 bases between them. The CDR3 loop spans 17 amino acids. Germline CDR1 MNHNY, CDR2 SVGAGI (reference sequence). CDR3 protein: CASSPPRSGARGNTIYF. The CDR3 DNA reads TGTGCCAGCAGTCCCCCTCGGTCAGGGGCGCGCGGAAACACCATATATTTT.

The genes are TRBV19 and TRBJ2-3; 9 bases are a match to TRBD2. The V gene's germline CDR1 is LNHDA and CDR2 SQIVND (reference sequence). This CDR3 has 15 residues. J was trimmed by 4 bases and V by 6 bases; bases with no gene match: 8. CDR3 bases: TGTGCCAGTAGGGCGGGGGGGCCCGGGGCAGATACGCAGTATTTT. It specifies CASRAGGPGADTQYF.

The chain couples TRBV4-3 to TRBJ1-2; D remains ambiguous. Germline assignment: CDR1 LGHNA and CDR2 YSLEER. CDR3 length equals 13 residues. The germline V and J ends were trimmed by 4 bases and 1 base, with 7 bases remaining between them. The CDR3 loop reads CASSPRFNYGYTF. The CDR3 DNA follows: TGCGCCAGCAGCCCTCGGTTTAACTATGGCTACACCTTC.

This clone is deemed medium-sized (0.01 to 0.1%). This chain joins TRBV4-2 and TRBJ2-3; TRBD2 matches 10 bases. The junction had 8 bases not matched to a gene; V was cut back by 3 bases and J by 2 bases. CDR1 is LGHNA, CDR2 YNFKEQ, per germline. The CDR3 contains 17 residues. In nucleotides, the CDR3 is TGTGCCAGCAGCCAGGCTGGGACTAGCGTATTCACAGATACGCAGTATTTT. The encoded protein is CASSQAGTSVFTDTQYF.

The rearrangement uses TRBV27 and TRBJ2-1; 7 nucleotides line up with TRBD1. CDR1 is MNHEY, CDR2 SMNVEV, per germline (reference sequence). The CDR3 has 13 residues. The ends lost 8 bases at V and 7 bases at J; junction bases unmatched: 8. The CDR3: CASARGRGNEQFF. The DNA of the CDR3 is TGTGCCAGCGCAAGGGGGCGCGGTAATGAGCAGTTCTTC.

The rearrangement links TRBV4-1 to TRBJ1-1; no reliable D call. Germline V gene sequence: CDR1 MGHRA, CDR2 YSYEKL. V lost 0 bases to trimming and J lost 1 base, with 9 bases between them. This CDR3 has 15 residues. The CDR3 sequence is CASSQEAGKNTEAFF. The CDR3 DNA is TGCGCCAGCAGCCAAGAGGCCGGAAAGAACACTGAAGCTTTCTTT.

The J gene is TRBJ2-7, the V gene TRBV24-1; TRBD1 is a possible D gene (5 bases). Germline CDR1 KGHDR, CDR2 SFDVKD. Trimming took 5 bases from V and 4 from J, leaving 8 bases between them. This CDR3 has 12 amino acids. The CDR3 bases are TGTGCCACCAGTGCAGGGCCATACGAGCAGTACTTC. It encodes CATSAGPYEQYF.

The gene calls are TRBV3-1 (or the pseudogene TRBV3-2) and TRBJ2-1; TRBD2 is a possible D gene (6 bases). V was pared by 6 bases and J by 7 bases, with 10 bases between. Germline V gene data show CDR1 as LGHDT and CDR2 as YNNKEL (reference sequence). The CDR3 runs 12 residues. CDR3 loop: CASRPLANEQFF. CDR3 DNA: TGTGCCAGCAGACCCCTAGCGAATGAGCAGTTCTTC.

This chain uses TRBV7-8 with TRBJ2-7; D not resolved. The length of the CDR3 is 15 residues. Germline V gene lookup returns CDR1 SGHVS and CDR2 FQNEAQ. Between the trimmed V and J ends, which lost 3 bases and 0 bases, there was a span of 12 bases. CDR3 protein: CASSLTEFSSYEQYF. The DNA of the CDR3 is TGTGCCAGCAGCTTGACCGAGTTTAGCTCCTACGAGCAGTACTTC.

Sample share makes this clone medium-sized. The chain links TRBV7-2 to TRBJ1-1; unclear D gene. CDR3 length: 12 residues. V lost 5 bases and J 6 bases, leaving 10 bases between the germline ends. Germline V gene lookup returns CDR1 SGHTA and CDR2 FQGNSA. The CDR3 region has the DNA TGTGCCAGCAGCCAAAGGTGGGCTGAAGCTTTCTTT. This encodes CASSQRWAEAFF.

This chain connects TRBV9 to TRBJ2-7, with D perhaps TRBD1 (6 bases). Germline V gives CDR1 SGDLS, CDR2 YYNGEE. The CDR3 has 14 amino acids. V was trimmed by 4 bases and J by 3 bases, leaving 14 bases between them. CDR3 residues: CASSPRDTSYEQYF. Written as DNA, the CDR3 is TGTGCCAGCAGCCCCAGGGACACTAGCTACGAGCAGTACTTC.

The CDR3 spells CASSSRDRDTGELFF. CDR3 in DNA: TGCGCCAGCAGCTCCCGGGACAGAGACACCGGGGAGCTGTTTTTT. The chain joins TRBV4-1 to TRBJ2-2, with 7 bases matching TRBD1. The CDR3 sequence is 15 residues long. Unmatched junction bases numbered 6, after V lost 5 bases and J lost 3 bases. In germline, CDR1 is MGHRA, CDR2 YSYEKL.

The CDR3 nucleotides are TGTGCCACCAGCAGAGAACTCGGAATGTACGAGCAGTACTTC. As protein: CATSRELGMYEQYF. The chain recombines TRBV15 with TRBJ2-7; D unresolved. CDR1 is LNHNV, CDR2 YYDKDF, per germline (reference sequence). Trimming removed 0 bases at V and 4 bases at J, with 10 bases between. The CDR3 runs 14 residues.

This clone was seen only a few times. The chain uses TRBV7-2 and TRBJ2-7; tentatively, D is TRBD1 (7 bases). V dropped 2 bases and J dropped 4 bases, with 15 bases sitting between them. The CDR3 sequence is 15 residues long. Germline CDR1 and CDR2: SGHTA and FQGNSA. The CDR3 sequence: CASSLNPGGPYEQYF. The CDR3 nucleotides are TGTGCCAGCAGCTTAAACCCAGGGGGGCCATACGAGCAGTACTTC. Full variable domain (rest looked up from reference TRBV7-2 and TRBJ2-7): GAGVSQSPSNKVTEKGKDVELRCDPISGHTALYWYRQSLGQGLEFLIYFQGNSAPDKSGLPSDRFSAERTGGSVSTLTIQRTQQEDSAVYLCASSLNPGGPYEQYFGPGTRLTVT.

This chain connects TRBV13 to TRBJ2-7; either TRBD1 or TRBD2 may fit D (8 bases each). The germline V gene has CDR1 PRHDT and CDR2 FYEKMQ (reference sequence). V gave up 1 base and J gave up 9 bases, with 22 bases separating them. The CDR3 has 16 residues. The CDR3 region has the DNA TGTGCCAGCAGCTTAGCTTTAGCGGGACAGGAAGAGGGGCAGTACTTC. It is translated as CASSLALAGQEEGQYF.

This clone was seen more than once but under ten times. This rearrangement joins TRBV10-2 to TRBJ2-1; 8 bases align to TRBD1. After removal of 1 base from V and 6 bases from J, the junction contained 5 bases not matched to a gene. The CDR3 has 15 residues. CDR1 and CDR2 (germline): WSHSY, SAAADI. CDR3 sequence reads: CASSEFSGTGNEQFF. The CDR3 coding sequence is TGCGCCAGCAGTGAGTTTTCCGGGACAGGCAATGAGCAGTTCTTC.